Described below is a single T cell receptor beta chain sequence and its context. Its antigen is unknown. At one boundary the junction diverges from the germline segment, which might be a read error. The data belong to a study of blood T cell repertoires in COVID-19 (dated by TCRdb to 2018 to 2021). In terms of the full investigation: Collaborator samples came from the United States, Italy and Spain and covered acute and convalescent phases of COVID-19. The material from the prospective study consisted of cDNA or gDNA derived from T cells, B-cell-depleted T cells, or PBMCs. Deeply sampled blood TCRbeta repertoires from subjects exposed to, actively infected with, or recovered from COVID-19 were included in the dataset. The repertoires were released in a freely available public database intended as a resource for research on the immune response to SARS-CoV-2. The samples were drawn from the first 160 participants of the ongoing ImmuneRACE study and from 950 to 1,500 subjects provided by 6 global collaborators. Nearly every sample came with metadata listing a de-identified subject ID, COVID-19 status, age in years and sex. Where available, HLA class I and class II types were taken from metadata supplied by the sample provider and were not determined by assay-based typing. General study outcomes and caveats: How much clinical and demographic metadata was included differed by source and by participant, and the metadata was provided uncurated.

From cysteine to phenylalanine, the CDR3 is 16 amino acids long. Only the CDR3 region is kept as DNA, spanning 48 bases read in frame from base 1. CDR1 MNHEY and CDR2 SVGAGI were looked up in the germline V gene. TCRbeta CDR3 regions were amplified from genomic DNA using the immunoSEQ Assay, a bias-controlled multiplex PCR. On the authors' methods: Within the assay, amplification of reference gene primers was used to estimate how many nucleated cells each sample contained. To quantify the absolute abundance of each unique TCRbeta CDR3 rearrangement, sequence reads were collapsed and filtered. Productive Simpson clonality was computed per sample as the square root of Simpson's diversity index over productive rearrangements. Sourced from immuneACCESS, this table was stored by TCRdb with only in-frame sequences that have V and J called. A share of the clones is absent; for the studies checked, an unresolved V gene accounts for under half, and the remainder has no known explanation. That table supplies the V and J calls and clone size; D and trimming were determined from the DNA. The sample data list roughly 250,000 clones, and around nine tenths of these were observed just once. The ten biggest clones cover 1.5% to 2% of the sample.

Participants in the prospective study were aged roughly 18 to 89 years, lived in 24 United States geographic areas, and enrolled through a virtual design. To assign participants to cohorts, the prospective study relied on clinical history that participants themselves reported in a screening survey and a study questionnaire. ImmuneRACE Cohort 3 recovered participants were defined by two consecutive negative NP/OP PCR tests, healthcare professional clearance, or symptom resolution. Mobile phlebotomists in the prospective study collected whole blood, serum and a nasopharyngeal or oropharyngeal swab from every participant. Additional blood draws and questionnaires over an approximately two-month period could optionally be provided by prospective study participants. Blood samples from the prospective study were shipped frozen or at room temperature prior to DNA extraction.

The TCR comes from a woman between 50 and 59 years old who had recovered from COVID-19. Sequencing used PBMCs or T cells enriched from blood (not recorded which). The sequence links TRBV6-5 to TRBJ2-7; a stretch of 12 junction bases matches TRBD2. The DNA sequence is given as TGTGCCAGCAGTTACTCCCGACTAGCGGGAGTCTACCAGCAGTACTTC. Its translation is CASSYSRLAGVYQQYF.